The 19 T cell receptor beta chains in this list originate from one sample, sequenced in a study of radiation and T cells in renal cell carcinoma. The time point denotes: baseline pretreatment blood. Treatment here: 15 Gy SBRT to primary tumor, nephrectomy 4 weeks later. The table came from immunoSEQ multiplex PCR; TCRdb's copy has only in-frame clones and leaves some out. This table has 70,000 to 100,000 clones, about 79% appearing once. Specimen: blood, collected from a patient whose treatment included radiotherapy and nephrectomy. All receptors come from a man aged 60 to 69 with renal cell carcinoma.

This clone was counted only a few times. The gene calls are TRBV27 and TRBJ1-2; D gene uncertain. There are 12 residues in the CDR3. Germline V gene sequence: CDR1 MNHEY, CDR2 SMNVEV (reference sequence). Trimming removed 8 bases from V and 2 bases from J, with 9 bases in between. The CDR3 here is CASATGNYGYTF. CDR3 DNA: TGTGCCAGCGCTACGGGGAACTATGGCTACACCTTC.

CDR3 residues: CASSGTRAVGYEQYF. The CDR3 nucleotides read TGTGCCAGCAGCGGTACAAGAGCCGTTGGGTACGAGCAGTACTTC. V is TRBV7-9 and J is TRBJ2-7; D remains ambiguous. The germline CDR1 and CDR2 sequences are SEHNR and FQNEAQ (reference sequence). V lost 5 bases to trimming and J lost 4 bases, with 18 bases between them. This CDR3 has 15 amino acids.

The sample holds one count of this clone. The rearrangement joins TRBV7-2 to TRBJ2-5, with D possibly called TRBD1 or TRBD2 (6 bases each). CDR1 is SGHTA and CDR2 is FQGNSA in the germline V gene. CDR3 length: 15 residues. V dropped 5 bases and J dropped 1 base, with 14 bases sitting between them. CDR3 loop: CASSRDKGGQETQYF. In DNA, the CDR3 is TGTGCCAGCAGCCGAGACAAGGGGGGCCAAGAGACCCAGTACTTC.

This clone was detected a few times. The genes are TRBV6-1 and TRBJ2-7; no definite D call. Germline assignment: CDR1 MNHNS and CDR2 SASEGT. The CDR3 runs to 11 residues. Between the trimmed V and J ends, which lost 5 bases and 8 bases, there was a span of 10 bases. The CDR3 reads CASSQMPQQYF. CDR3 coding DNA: TGTGCCAGCAGTCAAATGCCCCAGCAGTACTTC.

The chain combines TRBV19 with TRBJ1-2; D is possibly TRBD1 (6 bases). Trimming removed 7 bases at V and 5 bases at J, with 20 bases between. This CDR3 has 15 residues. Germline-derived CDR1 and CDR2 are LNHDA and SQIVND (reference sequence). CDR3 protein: CASMDNRVLTYGYTF. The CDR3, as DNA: TGTGCCAGTATGGACAACAGGGTTCTGACTTATGGCTACACCTTC.

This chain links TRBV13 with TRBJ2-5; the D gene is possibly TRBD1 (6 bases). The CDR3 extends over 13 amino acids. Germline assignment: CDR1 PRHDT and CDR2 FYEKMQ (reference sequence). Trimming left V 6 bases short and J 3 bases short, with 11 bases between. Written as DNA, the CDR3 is TGTGCCAGCAGTTCCCCAGGGGAAGAGACCCAGTACTTC. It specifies CASSSPGEETQYF. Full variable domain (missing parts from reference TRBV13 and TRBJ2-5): AAGVIQSPRHLIKEKRETATLKCYPIPRHDTVYWYQQGPGQDPQFLISFYEKMQSDKGSIPDRFSAQQFSDYHSELNMSSLELGDSALYFCASSSPGEETQYFGPGTRLLVL.

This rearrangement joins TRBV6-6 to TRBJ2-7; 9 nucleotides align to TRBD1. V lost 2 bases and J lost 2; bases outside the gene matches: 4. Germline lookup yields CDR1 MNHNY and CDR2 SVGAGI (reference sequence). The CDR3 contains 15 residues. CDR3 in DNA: TGTGCCAGCAGTTACCAGGGGGACAGGGCCTACGAGCAGTACTTC. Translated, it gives CASSYQGDRAYEQYF.

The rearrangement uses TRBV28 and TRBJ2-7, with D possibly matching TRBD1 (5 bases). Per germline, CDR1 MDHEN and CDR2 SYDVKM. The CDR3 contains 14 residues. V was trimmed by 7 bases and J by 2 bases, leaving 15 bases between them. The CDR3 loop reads CASTPRRAPYEQYF. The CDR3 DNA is TGTGCCAGCACCCCCCGCAGGGCTCCCTACGAGCAGTACTTC.

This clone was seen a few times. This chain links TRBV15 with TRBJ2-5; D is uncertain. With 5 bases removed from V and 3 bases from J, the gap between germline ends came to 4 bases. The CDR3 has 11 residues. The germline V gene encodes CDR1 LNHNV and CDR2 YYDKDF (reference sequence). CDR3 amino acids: CATSYKETQYF. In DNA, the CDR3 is TGTGCCACCAGCTACAAAGAGACCCAGTACTTC.

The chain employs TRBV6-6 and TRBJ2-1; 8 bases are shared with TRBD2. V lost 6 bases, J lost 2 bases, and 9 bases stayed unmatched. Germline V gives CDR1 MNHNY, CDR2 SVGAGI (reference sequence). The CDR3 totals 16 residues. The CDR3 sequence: CASSFPGLEPYNEQFF. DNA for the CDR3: TGTGCCAGCAGCTTTCCGGGACTAGAGCCCTACAATGAGCAGTTCTTC.

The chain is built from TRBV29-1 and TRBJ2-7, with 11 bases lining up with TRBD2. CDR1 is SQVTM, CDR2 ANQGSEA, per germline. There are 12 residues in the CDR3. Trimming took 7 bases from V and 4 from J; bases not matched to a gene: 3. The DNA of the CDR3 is TGCAGCGGTGGGACTAGCGGTTACGAGCAGTACTTC. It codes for CSGGTSGYEQYF.

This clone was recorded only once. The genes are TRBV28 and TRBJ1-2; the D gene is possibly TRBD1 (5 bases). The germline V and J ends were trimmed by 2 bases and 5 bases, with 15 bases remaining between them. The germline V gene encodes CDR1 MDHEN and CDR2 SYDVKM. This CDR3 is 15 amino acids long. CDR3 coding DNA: TGTGCCAGCAGTTTACCCCAGGGACCTTCGTATGGCTACACCTTC. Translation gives CASSLPQGPSYGYTF.

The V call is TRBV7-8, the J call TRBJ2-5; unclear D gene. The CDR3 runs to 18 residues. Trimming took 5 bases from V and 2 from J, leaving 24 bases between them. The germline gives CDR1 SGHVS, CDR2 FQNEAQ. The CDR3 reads CASSQATGPRWAQETQYF. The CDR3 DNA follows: TGTGCCAGCAGCCAAGCCACGGGCCCCCGGTGGGCACAAGAGACCCAGTACTTC.

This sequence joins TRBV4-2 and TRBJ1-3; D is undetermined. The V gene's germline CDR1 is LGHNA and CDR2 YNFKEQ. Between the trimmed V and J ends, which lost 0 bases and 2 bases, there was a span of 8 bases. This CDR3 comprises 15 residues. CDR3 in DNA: TGTGCCAGCAGCCAAGACCCTGGTACTGGAAACACCATATATTTT. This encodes CASSQDPGTGNTIYF.

DNA of the CDR3: TGTGCCAGCAGTTTATACAGGGATGGCGGGGAGCTGTTTTTT. As protein: CASSLYRDGGELFF. This chain uses TRBV28 with TRBJ2-2; weak D call: TRBD1 (6 bases). Trimming left V 1 base short and J 7 bases short, with 10 bases between. The germline gives CDR1 MDHEN, CDR2 SYDVKM. The CDR3 runs 14 residues.

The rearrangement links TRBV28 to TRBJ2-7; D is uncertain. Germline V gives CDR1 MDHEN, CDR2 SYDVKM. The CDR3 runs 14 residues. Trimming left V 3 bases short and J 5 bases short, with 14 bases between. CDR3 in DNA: TGTGCCAGCAGTTTTAGATCCCGGACGAACGAGCAGTACTTC. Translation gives CASSFRSRTNEQYF.

CDR3 in amino acids: CASSLAASGSHEQYF. CDR3 in DNA: TGTGCCAGCAGCTTAGCGGCTAGCGGGAGTCACGAGCAGTACTTC. The rearrangement links TRBV7-2 to TRBJ2-7; 10 positions agree with TRBD2. The CDR3 loop spans 15 amino acids. Looked up from germline, CDR1 is SGHTA and CDR2 is FQGNSA. With V trimmed by 0 bases and J by 5 bases, 4 bases remained unmatched.

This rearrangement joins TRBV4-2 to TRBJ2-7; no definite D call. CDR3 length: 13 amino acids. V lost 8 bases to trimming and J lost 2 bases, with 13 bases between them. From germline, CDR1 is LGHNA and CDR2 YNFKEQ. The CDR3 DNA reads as TGTGCCAGCTCCCCGACCCAGACCTACGAGCAGTACTTC. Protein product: CASSPTQTYEQYF.

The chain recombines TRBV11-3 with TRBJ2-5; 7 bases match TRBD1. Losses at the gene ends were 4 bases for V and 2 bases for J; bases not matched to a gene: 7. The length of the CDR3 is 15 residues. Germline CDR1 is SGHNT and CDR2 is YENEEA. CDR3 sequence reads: CASSSGTEVQETQYF. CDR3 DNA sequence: TGTGCCAGCAGCTCCGGGACAGAGGTACAAGAGACCCAGTACTTC.